This is a list of T cell receptor beta chains from one sample in a study of blood T cell repertoires in COVID-19. Clones were read by immunoSEQ multiplex PCR, and TCRdb kept only the in-frame ones, dropping some. The data hold 130,000 to 150,000 clones, with about 89% observed a single time. The sequenced sample was PBMCs or T cells enriched from blood (not recorded which). Receptors originate from a man aged 55-75 years who had recovered from COVID-19. The CDR3 runs from the conserved cysteine through the conserved F or W. A D gene is named only where the DNA matches it firmly. Clone size, where shown, is once, few, many, or a class for clones that have expanded.

D gene: TRBD1
clone size: few
V gene: TRBV18
J gene: TRBJ2-7
CDR3 protein: CASSPGIGQGTYEQYF
CDR3 DNA: TGTGCCAGCTCACCAGGAATAGGACAGGGAACCTACGAGCAGTACTTC

D gene: -
clone size: -
V gene: TRBV4-2
J gene: TRBJ1-2
CDR3 protein: CASSQDRLQVAGYTF
CDR3 DNA: TGTGCCAGCAGCCAAGATAGACTACAAGTAGCTGGCTACACCTTC

D gene: TRBD1
clone size: -
V gene: TRBV15
J gene: TRBJ1-2
CDR3 protein: CATSRDLSREGANGYTF
CDR3 DNA: TGTGCCACCAGCAGAGATTTGTCGCGGGAGGGGGCAAACGGCTACACCTTC

D gene: TRBD2
clone size: -
V gene: TRBV5-1
J gene: TRBJ2-7
CDR3 protein: CASSLAAGPGYEQYF
CDR3 DNA: TGCGCCAGCAGCTTGGCAGCGGGACCCGGCTACGAGCAGTACTTC

D gene: -
clone size: -
V gene: TRBV3-1/TRBV3-2
J gene: TRBJ2-6
CDR3 protein: CASSPRGGVSHSGANVLTF
CDR3 DNA: TGTGCCAGCAGCCCCAGGGGAGGGGTATCCCACTCTGGGGCCAACGTCCTGACTTTC

D gene: TRBD1
clone size: few
V gene: TRBV12-3/TRBV12-4
J gene: TRBJ1-1
CDR3 protein: CASSSGGNTEAFF
CDR3 DNA: TGTGCCAGCAGCTCAGGGGGTAACACTGAAGCTTTCTTT

D gene: TRBD1
clone size: -
V gene: TRBV5-1
J gene: TRBJ1-6
CDR3 protein: CASSPTPGQGDNSPLHF
CDR3 DNA: TGCGCCAGCAGCCCCACCCCGGGACAGGGGGATAATTCACCCCTCCACTTT

D gene: -
clone size: -
V gene: TRBV19
J gene: TRBJ1-6
CDR3 protein: CASSTLPGTYNSPLHF
CDR3 DNA: TGTGCCAGTAGTACCCTTCCGGGAACCTATAATTCACCCCTCCACTTT

D gene: -
clone size: -
V gene: TRBV18
J gene: TRBJ1-2
CDR3 protein: CASSPLNLGAAPKGYGYTF
CDR3 DNA: TGTGCCAGCTCACCTCTCAACCTAGGGGCAGCCCCAAAGGGGTATGGCTACACCTTC

D gene: -
clone size: -
V gene: TRBV3-1/TRBV3-2
J gene: TRBJ2-7
CDR3 protein: CASSQVGEVSEQYF
CDR3 DNA: TGTGCCAGCAGCCAAGTTGGGGAGGTAAGCGAGCAGTACTTC

D gene: -
clone size: -
V gene: TRBV28
J gene: TRBJ1-1
CDR3 protein: CASSPPWNTEAFF
CDR3 DNA: TGTGCCAGCAGTCCCCCCTGGAACACTGAAGCTTTCTTT

D gene: -
clone size: -
V gene: TRBV6-1
J gene: TRBJ2-1
CDR3 protein: CASSDTSYNEQFF
CDR3 DNA: TGTGCCAGCAGTGACACTAGTTATAATGAGCAGTTCTTC

D gene: TRBD2
clone size: -
V gene: TRBV28
J gene: TRBJ2-3
CDR3 protein: CASSSPGGVTDTQYF
CDR3 DNA: TGTGCCAGCAGTTCCCCGGGGGGGGTCACAGATACGCAGTATTTT

D gene: -
clone size: -
V gene: TRBV7-8
J gene: TRBJ1-5
CDR3 protein: CASSLAGRSAPQHF
CDR3 DNA: TGTGCCAGCAGCTTAGCGGGCCGTTCCGCGCCCCAGCATTTT

D gene: -
clone size: -
V gene: TRBV5-5
J gene: TRBJ1-5
CDR3 protein: CASSLDSYRSQPQHF
CDR3 DNA: TGTGCCAGCAGCTTAGACAGTTACCGGAGCCAGCCCCAGCATTTT

D gene: TRBD1
clone size: -
V gene: TRBV9
J gene: TRBJ1-2
CDR3 protein: CASRDHRGDYGYTF
CDR3 DNA: TGTGCCAGCAGAGATCACAGGGGCGACTATGGCTACACCTTC

D gene: -
clone size: -
V gene: TRBV7-2
J gene: TRBJ1-1
CDR3 protein: CASSLANGLTEAFF
CDR3 DNA: TGTGCCAGCAGCTTAGCAAATGGGCTCACTGAAGCTTTCTTT

D gene: TRBD1
clone size: once
V gene: TRBV5-4
J gene: TRBJ2-7
CDR3 protein: CASSLGSNRDSYEQYF
CDR3 DNA: TGTGCCAGCAGCTTGGGGAGCAACCGGGACAGCTACGAGCAGTACTTC

D gene: TRBD1
clone size: -
V gene: TRBV5-6
J gene: TRBJ1-6
CDR3 protein: CASSPRQGNGSPLHF
CDR3 DNA: TGTGCCAGCAGCCCAAGACAGGGGAACGGCTCACCCCTCCACTTT

D gene: -
clone size: -
V gene: TRBV5-4
J gene: TRBJ2-3
CDR3 protein: CASSLAPRVSTDTQYF
CDR3 DNA: TGTGCCAGCAGCTTGGCTCCCCGGGTAAGCACAGATACGCAGTATTTT

D gene: -
clone size: -
V gene: TRBV12-2
J gene: TRBJ2-5
CDR3 protein: CASRLGVRGQETQYF
CDR3 DNA: TGTGCAAGTCGCTTAGGGGTTAGGGGGCAAGAGACCCAGTACTTC

D gene: TRBD2
clone size: -
V gene: TRBV5-1
J gene: TRBJ2-7
CDR3 protein: CASSWGRVVPTYEQYF
CDR3 DNA: TGCGCCAGCAGCTGGGGGAGGGTAGTCCCCACCTACGAGCAGTACTTC

D gene: TRBD1
clone size: -
V gene: TRBV5-1
J gene: TRBJ2-3
CDR3 protein: CASRLVGQGAPDTQYF
CDR3 DNA: TGCGCCAGCAGGTTGGTGGGACAGGGGGCTCCAGATACGCAGTATTTT

D gene: TRBD1
clone size: -
V gene: TRBV10-3
J gene: TRBJ1-6
CDR3 protein: CAIKDREGFSYNSPLHF
CDR3 DNA: TGTGCCATCAAGGACAGGGAGGGATTTTCCTATAATTCACCCCTCCACTTT

D gene: TRBD2
clone size: -
V gene: TRBV7-8
J gene: TRBJ2-3
CDR3 protein: CASSSRGLAGGPVDTQYF
CDR3 DNA: TGTGCCAGCAGCTCGAGGGGCCTAGCGGGAGGGCCGGTAGATACGCAGTATTTT

D gene: -
clone size: -
V gene: TRBV6-1
J gene: TRBJ2-1
CDR3 protein: CASSEGVHEQFF
CDR3 DNA: TGTGCCAGCAGTGAAGGAGTACATGAGCAGTTCTTC

D gene: -
clone size: -
V gene: TRBV29-1
J gene: TRBJ2-5
CDR3 protein: CSVRRAGETQYF
CDR3 DNA: TGCAGCGTTCGACGAGCGGGAGAGACCCAGTACTTC

D gene: -
clone size: -
V gene: TRBV7-2
J gene: TRBJ1-2
CDR3 protein: CASSLQGFDGYTF
CDR3 DNA: TGTGCCAGCAGCTTACAGGGGTTTGATGGCTACACCTTC

D gene: -
clone size: -
V gene: TRBV6-5
J gene: TRBJ2-2
CDR3 protein: CASSLRGTGELFF
CDR3 DNA: TGTGCCAGCAGTCTCAGGGGCACCGGGGAGCTGTTTTTT

D gene: -
clone size: -
V gene: TRBV7-3
J gene: TRBJ2-5
CDR3 protein: CASSPQGSQETQYF
CDR3 DNA: TGTGCCAGCAGCCCCCAGGGGTCCCAAGAGACCCAGTACTTC

D gene: TRBD1
clone size: -
V gene: TRBV2
J gene: TRBJ2-1
CDR3 protein: CASRQGPNNEQFF
CDR3 DNA: TGTGCCAGCAGACAGGGGCCGAACAATGAGCAGTTCTTC

D gene: -
clone size: -
V gene: TRBV5-1
J gene: TRBJ2-1
CDR3 protein: CASSLSGGHNEQFF
CDR3 DNA: TGCGCCAGCAGCTTGTCCGGGGGGCACAATGAGCAGTTCTTC

D gene: -
clone size: -
V gene: TRBV5-6
J gene: TRBJ2-5
CDR3 protein: CASSSLTPGETQYF
CDR3 DNA: TGTGCCAGCAGCTCCTTAACTCCAGGGGAGACCCAGTACTTC

D gene: -
clone size: -
V gene: TRBV6-6
J gene: TRBJ2-5
CDR3 protein: CASSYSTRKETQYF
CDR3 DNA: TGTGCCAGCAGTTACTCGACTAGAAAAGAGACCCAGTACTTC

D gene: -
clone size: -
V gene: TRBV7-9
J gene: TRBJ1-2
CDR3 protein: CASSFPGIYGYTF
CDR3 DNA: TGTGCCAGCAGCTTCCCAGGGATCTATGGCTACACCTTC

D gene: -
clone size: -
V gene: TRBV27
J gene: TRBJ1-4
CDR3 protein: CASRRGNEKLFF
CDR3 DNA: TGTGCCAGCAGAAGGGGAAATGAAAAACTGTTTTTT

D gene: TRBD2
clone size: once
V gene: TRBV7-8
J gene: TRBJ2-3
CDR3 protein: CASSPLGLAGVTDTQYF
CDR3 DNA: TGTGCCAGCAGCCCTCTGGGACTAGCGGGGGTCACAGATACGCAGTATTTT

D gene: -
clone size: -
V gene: TRBV7-9
J gene: TRBJ1-4
CDR3 protein: CASSLVSPVNEKLFF
CDR3 DNA: TGTGCCAGCAGCTTAGTGTCTCCAGTTAATGAAAAACTGTTTTTT

D gene: TRBD1
clone size: -
V gene: TRBV27
J gene: TRBJ2-3
CDR3 protein: CASRLRDRGRGTQYF
CDR3 DNA: TGTGCCAGCCGATTGAGGGACAGGGGGCGAGGTACGCAGTATTTT

D gene: -
clone size: -
V gene: TRBV18
J gene: TRBJ1-1
CDR3 protein: CASSLTYPRDTEAFF
CDR3 DNA: TGTGCCAGCTCACTGACCTACCCCAGGGACACTGAAGCTTTCTTT